Shown below are 18 T cell receptor beta chains from a single sample sequenced in a study of T cell changes during pregnancy in multiple sclerosis. Using immunoSEQ multiplex PCR, the repertoire was profiled, and TCRdb retains in-frame clones only, with some absent. This table holds about 79,000 clones, roughly 93% found once. The source was peripheral blood, collected in the second trimester of pregnancy. Receptors originate from a female donor in good health, enrolled as a control in a pregnancy study.

The chain links TRBV6-6 to TRBJ2-2; D call uncertain. There are 14 residues in the CDR3. The germline V gene encodes CDR1 MNHNY and CDR2 SVGAGI (reference sequence). The V and J ends lost 5 bases and 1 base respectively, with 8 bases between them. The CDR3 DNA reads TGTGCCAGCAGTCCCTCGGTGAACACCGGGGAGCTGTTTTTT. This sequence encodes CASSPSVNTGELFF.

This clone was detected once. One end of the junction fails to match germline, which may point to a read error. J is TRBJ1-4 and V is TRBV11-2; a possible D gene is TRBD1 (6 bases). The CDR3 is 17 residues long. Looked up from germline, CDR1 is SGHAT and CDR2 is FQNNGV. The CDR3 protein is CASTLKLSGQLNEKLFF. The CDR3 DNA sequence: TGTGCCAGCACCTTAAAGCTCTCTGGACAGCTAAATGAAAAACTGTTTTTT.

The V gene is TRBV7-3, the J gene TRBJ2-1; D unclear. From germline, CDR1 is SGHTA and CDR2 FQGTGA. This CDR3 has 16 amino acids. Trimming removed 2 bases at V and 0 bases at J, with 11 bases between. CDR3 protein: CASSLDGSRSYNEQFF. The CDR3 DNA sequence: TGTGCCAGCAGCTTAGATGGCTCCCGCTCCTACAATGAGCAGTTCTTC.

The chain recombines TRBV16 with TRBJ2-6; perhaps TRBD2 as D (6 bases). The CDR3 is 24 residues long. Germline CDR1 is KGHSY and CDR2 is FQNENV. Trimming stripped 1 base from V and 0 bases from J, with 31 bases between. The CDR3 loop reads CASSQLMGLGSGPDRGSGANVLTF. The CDR3 DNA sequence: TGTGCCAGCAGCCAATTGATGGGACTTGGTAGTGGTCCCGACCGCGGCTCTGGGGCCAACGTCCTGACTTTC.

This chain links TRBV4-1 with TRBJ1-1; D gene ambiguous. CDR1 and CDR2 from the germline V gene are MGHRA and YSYEKL. This CDR3 spans 15 amino acids. Trimming removed 0 bases from V and 0 bases from J, with 8 bases in between. For the CDR3, the DNA is TGCGCCAGCAGCCAAGAAGGGAGTATGAACACTGAAGCTTTCTTT. Amino acids: CASSQEGSMNTEAFF.

The chain links TRBV28 to TRBJ1-4; 11 bases align to TRBD1. The germline CDR1 and CDR2 sequences are MDHEN and SYDVKM. V gave up 3 bases and J gave up 6 bases; unmatched junction bases: 3. The CDR3 is 15 amino acids. The CDR3 nucleotides are TGTGCCAGCAGTTTGGGACAGGGGGACGATGAAAAACTGTTTTTT. Its protein product is CASSLGQGDDEKLFF.

The genes are TRBV29-1 and TRBJ1-2; D remains unclear. Germline CDR1 is SQVTM and CDR2 is ANQGSEA. V was clipped by 2 bases and J by 4 bases, with 8 bases between them. CDR3 length: 12 amino acids. CDR3 sequence: CSVEFISYGYTF. The CDR3, as DNA: TGCAGCGTTGAATTCATTTCCTATGGCTACACCTTC.

This chain joins TRBV5-6 and TRBJ1-3; no clear D. Germline CDR1 is SGHDT and CDR2 is YYEEEE. The CDR3 is made up of 13 amino acids. Trimming took off 4 bases at V and 0 bases at J, with 5 bases between the two ends. CDR3 DNA sequence: TGTGCCAGCAGCCCAAACTCTGGAAACACCATATATTTT. Protein product: CASSPNSGNTIYF.

This chain connects TRBV5-1 to TRBJ2-7, with 9 bases aligning to TRBD1. There are 16 residues in the CDR3. Germline CDR1 and CDR2: SGHRS and YFSETQ. V trimming: 3 bases; J trimming: 1 base; junction bases outside the gene matches: 8. As DNA, the CDR3 is TGCGCCAGCAGCTCGACCCCGGGACAGGGTTCCTACGAGCAGTACTTC. Protein: CASSSTPGQGSYEQYF.

The J gene is TRBJ1-1, the V gene TRBV29-1; D is ambiguous. CDR3 length: 13 amino acids. V lost 7 bases and J lost 6, with 18 bases in between. The germline V gene encodes CDR1 SQVTM and CDR2 ANQGSEA. CDR3 in amino acids: CSGTPPGGPEAFF. The CDR3 DNA sequence: TGCAGCGGCACCCCCCCCGGTGGGCCTGAAGCTTTCTTT.

This chain connects TRBV6-4 to TRBJ1-1; D remains ambiguous. V gave up 5 bases and J gave up 4 bases, with 11 bases separating them. CDR1 and CDR2 (germline): MRHNA, SNTAGT. The CDR3 has 13 residues. The CDR3 region is CASSRTISTEAFF. The CDR3 DNA sequence: TGTGCCAGCAGTAGGACTATCAGCACTGAAGCTTTCTTT.

The V and J genes are TRBV30 and TRBJ2-1; 11 bases match TRBD2. Unmatched junction bases numbered 9, after V lost 4 bases and J lost 10 bases. Looked up from germline, CDR1 is GTSNPN and CDR2 is SVGIG (reference sequence). The CDR3 is 14 amino acids. The CDR3 here is CAWTFGLAGLEQFF. CDR3 bases: TGTGCCTGGACCTTCGGACTAGCGGGTTTGGAGCAGTTCTTC.

The rearrangement links TRBV2 to TRBJ2-2; 10 nucleotides match TRBD1. J was trimmed by 6 bases and V by 1 base; bases with no gene match: 8. From germline, CDR1 is SNHLY and CDR2 FYNNEI. The CDR3 has 17 amino acids. Here the CDR3 reads CASSEVTGGQPPGELFF. The CDR3 coding sequence is TGTGCCAGCAGTGAAGTGACAGGGGGCCAGCCTCCCGGGGAGCTGTTTTTT. Drawing the rest from reference TRBV2 and TRBJ2-2, the complete variable domain is EPEVTQTPSHQVTQMGQEVILRCVPISNHLYFYWYRQILGQKVEFLVSFYNNEISEKSEIFDDQFSVERPDGSNFTLKIRSTKLEDSAMYFCASSEVTGGQPPGELFFGEGSRLTVL.

V and J are TRBV7-2 and TRBJ2-1; D possibly corresponds to TRBD2 (6 bases). The CDR3 loop spans 16 amino acids. Germline V gene lookup returns CDR1 SGHTA and CDR2 FQGNSA. The ends were cut back, 2 bases at V and 4 bases at J, with 15 bases in the middle. The CDR3 region has the DNA TGTGCCAGCAGCTTACAGAGCGGGTGGGGATACAATGAGCAGTTCTTC. Encoded protein: CASSLQSGWGYNEQFF. The whole variable domain, remainder taken from reference TRBV7-2 and TRBJ2-1, is GAGVSQSPSNKVTEKGKDVELRCDPISGHTALYWYRQSLGQGLEFLIYFQGNSAPDKSGLPSDRFSAERTGGSVSTLTIQRTQQEDSAVYLCASSLQSGWGYNEQFFGPGTRLTVL.

This clone has a single count. This chain uses TRBV5-5 with TRBJ1-3, with D hard to call. With 4 bases removed from V and 0 bases from J, the gap between germline ends came to 14 bases. The CDR3 totals 16 residues. Germline V gives CDR1 SGHKS, CDR2 YYEKEE (reference sequence). CDR3 in DNA: TGTGCCAGCAGCCCGGGTGGAGTGAACTCTGGAAACACCATATATTTT. Translating gives CASSPGGVNSGNTIYF.

The chain links TRBV14 to TRBJ2-1, with a weak D call TRBD2 (7 bases). CDR3 size: 16 residues. Germline V gene sequence: CDR1 SGHDN, CDR2 FVKESK. Trimming pared 3 bases from V and 8 bases from J, leaving 20 bases between. The CDR3 is CASSHGGQGKVHEQFF. The CDR3 DNA sequence: TGTGCCAGCAGCCACGGGGGGCAGGGCAAAGTGCATGAGCAGTTCTTC.

The chain joins TRBV30 to TRBJ2-7, with D possibly TRBD1 on 6 matching bases. The germline V gene encodes CDR1 GTSNPN and CDR2 SVGIG (reference sequence). The V end was cut by 3 bases, the J end by 11 bases, with 20 bases between. The CDR3 consists of 13 residues. CDR3 protein: CAWSETYTGLKYF. For the CDR3, the DNA is TGTGCCTGGAGCGAAACCTACACAGGGCTGAAGTACTTC. Complete variable domain (other parts from reference TRBV30 and TRBJ2-7): SQTIHQWPATLVQPVGSPLSLECTVEGTSNPNLYWYRQAAGRGLQLLFYSVGIGQISSEVPQNLSASRPQDRQFILSSKKLLLSDSGFYLCAWSETYTGLKYFGPGTRLTVT.

The rearrangement links TRBV7-8 to TRBJ2-2, with 9 bases lining up with TRBD2. Trimming cost V 7 bases and J 3 bases; bases outside gene matches: 9. This CDR3 region has 16 residues. The V gene's germline CDR1 is SGHVS and CDR2 FQNEAQ. CDR3 nucleotides: TGTGCCAGCAAAAGAAGCGGGGGGAGGGACACCGGGGAGCTGTTTTTT. Protein sequence: CASKRSGGRDTGELFF.